These 26 T cell receptor beta chains share one sample of origin, sequenced in a study of shared clonotypes between healthy human individuals (dated by TCRdb to about 2020). The receptor library was made with the immunoSEQ multiplex PCR assay. TCRdb holds this immuneACCESS table with in-frame rearrangements only. Some clones are missing; in checked studies, unresolved V genes explain under half, and the rest has no known cause. Here the sample has approximately 2.5 million clones; just over 90% occur a single time. Under 0.15% of the sample is in the top ten clones. The sample consisted of naive CD4+ T cells sorted from blood. The cell subset or site label for this specimen denotes: CD45RA+ positively selected. The receptors were gathered from a man between 18 and 29 years old in good health.

The chain carries TRBV5-1 and TRBJ2-7; TRBD1 or TRBD2 may be the D gene (5 bases each). CDR1 is SGHRS, CDR2 YFSETQ, per germline. The CDR3 is 15 amino acids. V lost 0 bases, J lost 0 bases, and 10 bases lay in between. The CDR3 DNA is TGCGCCAGCAGCTTGGAAGGGGACGTCTCCTACGAGCAGTACTTC. This sequence encodes CASSLEGDVSYEQYF.

This chain joins TRBV29-1 and TRBJ2-7, with 7 bases that match TRBD2. With 5 bases clipped from V and 2 bases from J, the junction kept 15 bases outside the gene matches. Germline V lookup: CDR1 SQVTM, CDR2 ANQGSEA. The CDR3 contains 16 residues. In DNA form, the CDR3 reads TGCAGCGTTCTTACTCCGGGGCGGGAGTCCCCCTACGAGCAGTACTTC. This sequence encodes CSVLTPGRESPYEQYF.

This chain uses TRBV7-9 with TRBJ1-1; D unclear. V lost 4 bases, J lost 3 bases, and 9 bases lay in between. The CDR3 runs to 13 residues. The germline V gene encodes CDR1 SEHNR and CDR2 FQNEAQ (reference sequence). CDR3 protein: CASSSTRDTEAFF. For the CDR3, the DNA is TGTGCCAGCAGCTCGACCCGGGACACTGAAGCTTTCTTT. Based on the CDR3 plus reference TRBV7-9 and TRBJ1-1, the full variable domain is DTGVSQNPRHKITKRGQNVTFRCDPISEHNRLYWYRQTLGQGPEFLTYFQNEAQLEKSRLLSDRFSAERPKGSFSTLEIQRTEQGDSAMYLCASSSTRDTEAFFGQGTRLTVV.

This clone has a single count. V and J are TRBV6-1 and TRBJ2-7; 7 positions agree with TRBD1. After removal of 6 bases from V and 0 bases from J, the junction contained 8 bases not matched to a gene. Germline CDR1 and CDR2: MNHNS and SASEGT. This CDR3 has 15 amino acids. The CDR3 protein is CASRIRDSLSYEQYF. The CDR3 DNA reads as TGTGCCAGCAGGATCCGGGACAGTCTCTCCTACGAGCAGTACTTC.

The gene calls are TRBV30 and TRBJ2-3; the match to TRBD2 covers 10 bases. V lost 1 base and J lost 0; bases outside the gene matches: 7. The CDR3 sequence is 17 residues long. Germline CDR1 reads GTSNPN; CDR2 reads SVGIG (reference sequence). The CDR3 reads CAWSATRTSGSTDTQYF. The DNA for the CDR3 is TGTGCCTGGAGTGCAACCCGGACTAGCGGAAGCACAGATACGCAGTATTTT.

J is TRBJ1-3 and V is TRBV14; D ambiguous. The CDR3 is made up of 15 amino acids. Germline V CDR1 and CDR2: SGHDN, FVKESK. The germline V and J ends were trimmed by 2 bases and 0 bases, with 8 bases remaining between them. CDR3 residues: CASSQITVSGNTIYF. CDR3 sequence (DNA): TGTGCCAGCAGCCAAATCACAGTCTCTGGAAACACCATATATTTT.

The chain links TRBV7-9 to TRBJ1-3; D remains ambiguous. The CDR3 loop spans 13 amino acids. CDR1 and CDR2 (germline): SEHNR, FQNEAQ (reference sequence). Trimming stripped 4 bases from V and 0 bases from J, with 4 bases between. In DNA form, the CDR3 reads TGTGCCAGCAGCTACCTCTCTGGAAACACCATATATTTT. This gives the protein CASSYLSGNTIYF.

The gene calls are TRBV5-3 and TRBJ2-3, with 13 bases that match TRBD2. TRBV5-3 is designated an ORF whose function remains uncertain. V lost 7 bases to trimming and J lost 3 bases; unmatched junction nucleotides: 5. This CDR3 is built from 15 residues. This chain's CDR3 is CARPRLAGGTDTQYF. CDR3 bases: TGTGCCAGACCGAGACTAGCGGGAGGTACAGATACGCAGTATTTT.

The chain couples TRBV6-5 to TRBJ1-2; 9 bases align to TRBD1. CDR1 is MNHEY, CDR2 SVGAGI, per germline. This CDR3 is 15 amino acids long. The J segment lost 7 bases and the V segment lost 6 bases, leaving 12 bases of the junction unmatched. The CDR3: CASSRPGQGPFGYTF. The CDR3, as DNA: TGTGCCAGCAGCCGACCGGGACAGGGCCCCTTTGGCTACACCTTC.

This chain links TRBV5-1 with TRBJ2-3; maybe TRBD2 (6 bases). The CDR3 is 14 amino acids. Per germline, CDR1 SGHRS and CDR2 YFSETQ. V lost 5 bases, J lost 6 bases, and 16 bases lay in between. The CDR3 region is CASRSDGSLDTQYF. The CDR3 DNA is TGCGCCAGCAGATCGGACGGGAGTCTCGATACGCAGTATTTT.

V usage is TRBV5-1 and J usage is TRBJ2-3; 14 bases map to TRBD2. CDR1 is SGHRS, CDR2 YFSETQ, per germline. The V and J ends lost 4 bases and 3 bases, in that order; junction bases with no gene match: 4. This CDR3 is built from 16 residues. The CDR3 nucleotides are TGCGCCAGCAGCCCACGGACTAGCGGGAGGACAGATACGCAGTATTTT. Translating gives CASSPRTSGRTDTQYF.

This chain uses TRBV2 with TRBJ2-1, with 7 nucleotides matching TRBD2. This CDR3 region has 15 residues. V was clipped by 8 bases and J by 4 bases; unmatched bases: 11. Germline V gene lookup returns CDR1 SNHLY and CDR2 FYNNEI. CDR3 sequence: CASGLTGGPYNEQFF. The CDR3 DNA is TGTGCCAGCGGGCTGACGGGGGGTCCGTACAATGAGCAGTTCTTC.

This clone was recorded only once. The chain employs TRBV7-3 and TRBJ2-2; D unresolved. The V gene's germline CDR1 is SGHTA and CDR2 FQGTGA. The CDR3 sequence is 16 residues long. V was trimmed by 4 bases and J by 1 base, leaving 13 bases between them. CDR3 protein: CASSYLGSQNTGELFF. Here the CDR3 DNA reads TGTGCCAGCAGCTACCTCGGGTCCCAGAACACCGGGGAGCTGTTTTTT.

About this clone itself: The junction and the germline gene differ at one end; a read error may be behind it. The chain couples TRBV5-1 to TRBJ2-3, with D maybe TRBD2 (6 bases). Germline loops: CDR1 SGHRS, CDR2 YFSETQ. This CDR3 has 15 residues. The CDR3 is CASSSTGDYTDTQCF. The DNA for the CDR3 is TGCGCCAGCAGCTCGACGGGGGATTACACAGATACGCAGTGTTTT.

This sequence joins TRBV6-5 and TRBJ1-1; TRBD1 might be the D (5 bases). V was pared by 2 bases and J by 0 bases, with 10 bases between. The CDR3 runs to 15 residues. CDR1 and CDR2 (germline): MNHEY, SVGAGI. CDR3: CASSYVTGLNTEAFF. In DNA form, the CDR3 reads TGTGCCAGCAGTTACGTAACAGGACTGAACACTGAAGCTTTCTTT.

This chain links TRBV5-6 with TRBJ2-7; 9 positions match TRBD2. This CDR3 comprises 15 residues. V lost 1 base to trimming and J lost 3 bases; unmatched junction nucleotides: 5. Germline V lookup: CDR1 SGHDT, CDR2 YYEEEE. The chain's CDR3 is CASSLMGSGSYEQYF. The CDR3 region has the DNA TGTGCCAGCAGCTTGATGGGTAGCGGGAGCTACGAGCAGTACTTC.

The CDR3 nucleotides are TGTGCCAGTAGCCTGGGACTAGCGGGAGTAAATGAGCAGTTCTTC. Encoded protein: CASSLGLAGVNEQFF. J is TRBJ2-1 and V is TRBV19; 14 bases fit TRBD2. Germline trimming cut 6 bases from V and 7 bases from J; bases unmatched to any gene: 5. From germline, CDR1 is LNHDA and CDR2 SQIVND (reference sequence). This CDR3 is built from 15 residues.

The rearrangement links TRBV30 to TRBJ1-2; D is unclear. The CDR3 has 16 amino acids. Per germline, CDR1 GTSNPN and CDR2 SVGIG (reference sequence). The germline V and J ends were trimmed by 0 bases and 0 bases, with 14 bases remaining between them. CDR3: CAWSVYWNSSNYGYTF. CDR3 in DNA: TGTGCCTGGAGTGTATATTGGAACAGCTCTAACTATGGCTACACCTTC.

The chain carries TRBV6-1 and TRBJ1-1, with TRBD1 matching 8 bases. This CDR3 is 14 amino acids long. After removal of 7 bases from V and 5 bases from J, the junction contained 9 bases not matched to a gene. From germline, CDR1 is MNHNS and CDR2 SASEGT. In DNA, the CDR3 is TGTGCCAGCATAGCAGGGGGCGTCCAAACTGAAGCTTTCTTT. Protein: CASIAGGVQTEAFF.

About this clone itself: This specimen includes other DNA sequences encoding the same CDR3. This sequence joins TRBV14 and TRBJ2-2; either TRBD1 or TRBD2 may fit D (5 bases each). Germline lookup yields CDR1 SGHDN and CDR2 FVKESK. The germline V and J ends were trimmed by 2 bases and 5 bases, with 6 bases remaining between them. This CDR3 is built from 13 residues. DNA for the CDR3: TGTGCCAGCAGCCAATGGGGGACCGGGGAGCTGTTTTTT. Protein: CASSQWGTGELFF.

In the case of this clone: Other nucleotide sequences from this sample produce the same CDR3. The chain uses TRBV7-3 and TRBJ1-2; D might be TRBD1 (5 bases). The CDR3 contains 13 residues. Trimming took off 5 bases at V and 5 bases at J, with 12 bases between the two ends. CDR1 and CDR2 from the germline V gene are SGHTA and FQGTGA. The CDR3 protein is CASSPGTAYGYTF. The CDR3 coding sequence is TGTGCCAGCAGCCCCGGGACGGCTTATGGCTACACCTTC.

CDR3 amino acids: CAWSPPPGLQYF. The CDR3 DNA sequence: TGTGCCTGGAGTCCACCCCCCGGCTTACAGTACTTC. The chain recombines TRBV30 with TRBJ2-7, with D unresolved. CDR3 size: 12 residues. The V end was cut by 2 bases, the J end by 10 bases, with 15 bases between. Germline loops: CDR1 GTSNPN, CDR2 SVGIG (reference sequence).

As concerns this clone: Other DNA sequences within the sample encode an identical CDR3. The rearrangement joins TRBV7-3 to TRBJ2-5; 7 bases align to TRBD1. J lost 5 bases, V lost 2 bases, and 2 bases had no gene match. This CDR3 is 13 amino acids long. Germline V gene lookup returns CDR1 SGHTA and CDR2 FQGTGA. This CDR3 reads CASSLGRGETQYF. CDR3 DNA: TGTGCCAGCAGCTTAGGCAGGGGGGAGACCCAGTACTTC.

This clone was recorded only once. The chain recombines TRBV6-6 with TRBJ1-1, with D possibly matching TRBD1 (6 bases). The germline gives CDR1 MNHNY, CDR2 SVGAGI (reference sequence). This CDR3 region has 14 residues. Trimming cost V 2 bases and J 8 bases, with 15 bases left between them. CDR3 coding DNA: TGTGCCAGCAGTTACCCGGGGGGGGCCCTCGAAGCTTTCTTT. Translating it yields CASSYPGGALEAFF.

The chain carries TRBV12-5 and TRBJ1-3; D unresolved. Trimming shortened V by 6 bases and J by 3 bases, and 3 bases separated the two germline ends. Germline CDR1 LGHNT, CDR2 FRNRAP. The CDR3 contains 11 residues. DNA for the CDR3: TGTGCTAGTGGGAATGGAAACACCATATATTTT. Protein sequence: CASGNGNTIYF. The full variable domain, completed using reference TRBV12-5 and TRBJ1-3, is DARVTQTPRHKVTEMGQEVTMRCQPILGHNTVFWYRQTMMQGLELLAYFRNRAPLDDSGMPKDRFSAEMPDATLATLKIQPSEPRDSAVYFCASGNGNTIYFGEGSWLTVV.

Comment on this clone: Other DNA sequences in this specimen translate into the identical CDR3. Here the CDR3 reads CASSLSGDSYEQYF. The CDR3 DNA sequence: TGTGCCAGCAGCTTATCCGGAGACTCCTACGAGCAGTACTTC. This chain uses TRBV7-9 with TRBJ2-7; no clear D gene. Trimming took 2 bases from V and 0 from J, leaving 8 bases between them. The CDR3 consists of 14 residues. CDR1 and CDR2 (germline): SEHNR, FQNEAQ (reference sequence).